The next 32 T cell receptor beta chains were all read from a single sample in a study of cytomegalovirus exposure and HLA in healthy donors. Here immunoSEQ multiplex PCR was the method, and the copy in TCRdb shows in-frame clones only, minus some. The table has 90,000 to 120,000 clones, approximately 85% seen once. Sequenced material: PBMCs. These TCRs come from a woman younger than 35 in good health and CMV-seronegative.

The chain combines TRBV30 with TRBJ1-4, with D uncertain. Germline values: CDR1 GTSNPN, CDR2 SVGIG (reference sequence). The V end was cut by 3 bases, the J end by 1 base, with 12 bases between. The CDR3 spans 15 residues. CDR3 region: CAWSYSIITNEKLFF. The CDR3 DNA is TGTGCCTGGAGCTATTCAATAATAACTAATGAAAAACTGTTTTTT.

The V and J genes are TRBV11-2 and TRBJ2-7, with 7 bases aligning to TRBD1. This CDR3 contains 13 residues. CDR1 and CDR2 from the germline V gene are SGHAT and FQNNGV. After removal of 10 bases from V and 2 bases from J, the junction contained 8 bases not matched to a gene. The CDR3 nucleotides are TGTGCCATCGAGACCGGGACAGCCTACGAGCAGTACTTC. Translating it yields CAIETGTAYEQYF.

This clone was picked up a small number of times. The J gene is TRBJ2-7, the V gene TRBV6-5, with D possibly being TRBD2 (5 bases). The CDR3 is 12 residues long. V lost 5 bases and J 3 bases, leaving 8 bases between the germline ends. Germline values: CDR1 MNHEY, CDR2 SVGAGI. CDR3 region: CASSDGNYEQYF. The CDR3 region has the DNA TGTGCCAGCAGTGACGGGAACTACGAGCAGTACTTC.

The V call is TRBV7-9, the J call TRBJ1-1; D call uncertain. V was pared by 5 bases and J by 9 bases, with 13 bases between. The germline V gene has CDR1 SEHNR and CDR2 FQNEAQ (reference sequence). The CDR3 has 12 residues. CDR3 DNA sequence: TGTGCCAGCAGCCCTGGAGGTCACCAAGCTTTCTTT. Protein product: CASSPGGHQAFF.

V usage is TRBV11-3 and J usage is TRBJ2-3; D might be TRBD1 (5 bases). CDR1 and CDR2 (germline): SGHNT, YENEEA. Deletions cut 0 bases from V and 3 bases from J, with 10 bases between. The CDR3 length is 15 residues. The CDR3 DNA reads TGTGCCAGCAGCTTAGATCGGACAAAGACAGATACGCAGTATTTT. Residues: CASSLDRTKTDTQYF.

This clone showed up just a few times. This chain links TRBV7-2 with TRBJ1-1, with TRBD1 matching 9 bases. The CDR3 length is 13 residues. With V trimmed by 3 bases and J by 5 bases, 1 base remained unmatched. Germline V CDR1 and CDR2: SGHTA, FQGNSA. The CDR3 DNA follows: TGTGCCAGCAGCTTCGACAGGGGGACTGAAGCTTTCTTT. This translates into CASSFDRGTEAFF.

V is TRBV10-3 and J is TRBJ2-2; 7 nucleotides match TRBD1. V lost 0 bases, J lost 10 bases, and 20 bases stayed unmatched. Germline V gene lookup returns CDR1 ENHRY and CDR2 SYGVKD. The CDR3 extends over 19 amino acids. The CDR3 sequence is CAISESDLRDSQFLMELFF. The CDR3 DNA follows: TGTGCCATCAGTGAGTCCGATTTGAGGGACAGCCAATTTTTGATGGAGCTGTTTTTT.

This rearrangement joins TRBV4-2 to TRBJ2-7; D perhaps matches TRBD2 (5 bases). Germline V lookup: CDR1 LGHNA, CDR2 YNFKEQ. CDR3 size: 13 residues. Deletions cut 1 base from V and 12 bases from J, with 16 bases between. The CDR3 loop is CASSQGGRGDLYF. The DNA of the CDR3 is TGTGCCAGCAGCCAAGGAGGTCGGGGAGATCTGTACTTC.

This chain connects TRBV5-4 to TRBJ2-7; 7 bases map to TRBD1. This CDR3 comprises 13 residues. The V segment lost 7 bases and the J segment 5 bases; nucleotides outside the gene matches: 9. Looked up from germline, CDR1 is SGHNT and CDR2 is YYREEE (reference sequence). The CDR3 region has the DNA TGTGCCAGCCAAAGACAGGGCCGGAACGAGCAGTACTTC. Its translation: CASQRQGRNEQYF.

The CDR3 coding sequence is TGTGCCAGCAGCTTTGCGGGGGGGGCCAATCCGACCCAGTACTTC. Its protein is CASSFAGGANPTQYF. The chain joins TRBV5-6 to TRBJ2-5, with TRBD2 matching over 9 bases. The CDR3 runs to 15 residues. The V segment lost 2 bases and the J segment 7 bases; nucleotides outside the gene matches: 9. Germline CDR1 is SGHDT and CDR2 is YYEEEE.

CDR3 DNA sequence: TGTGCCATCAGTGAGGACAGGGTGAATTCACCCCTCCACTTT. It translates to CAISEDRVNSPLHF. J is TRBJ1-6 and V is TRBV10-3; 7 nucleotides line up with TRBD1. The CDR3 sequence is 14 residues long. Germline loops: CDR1 ENHRY, CDR2 SYGVKD. V shed 2 bases, J shed 7 bases, and the junction held 2 bases outside the gene matches.

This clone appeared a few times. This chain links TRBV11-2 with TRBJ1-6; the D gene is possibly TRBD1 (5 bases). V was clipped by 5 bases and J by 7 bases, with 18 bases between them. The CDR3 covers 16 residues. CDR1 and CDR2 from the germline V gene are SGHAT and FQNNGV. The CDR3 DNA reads TGTGCCAGCAGCCCCGGACACAAGGTCGCAAATTCACCCCTCCACTTT. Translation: CASSPGHKVANSPLHF.

This chain's CDR3 is CASSSDRRNSPLHF. CDR3 nucleotide sequence: TGTGCCAGCTCGTCAGACAGAAGAAATTCACCCCTCCACTTT. V and J are TRBV18 and TRBJ1-6; weak D call: TRBD1 (5 bases). Germline V gene sequence: CDR1 KGHSH, CDR2 LQKENI. This CDR3 has 14 residues. Trimming stripped 6 bases from V and 7 bases from J, with 13 bases between. The full variable domain, with the rest looked up from reference TRBV18 and TRBJ1-6, is NAGVMQNPRHLVRRRGQEARLRCSPMKGHSHVYWYRQLPEEGLKFMVYLQKENIIDESGMPKERFSAEFPKEGPSILRIQQVVRGDSAAYFCASSSDRRNSPLHFGNGTRLTVT.

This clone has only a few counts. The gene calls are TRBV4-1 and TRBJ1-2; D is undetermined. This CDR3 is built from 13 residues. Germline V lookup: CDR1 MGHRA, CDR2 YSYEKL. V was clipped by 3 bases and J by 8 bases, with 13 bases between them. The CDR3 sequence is CASSHAVNSGYTF. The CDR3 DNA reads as TGCGCCAGCAGCCACGCCGTCAACTCCGGCTACACCTTC.

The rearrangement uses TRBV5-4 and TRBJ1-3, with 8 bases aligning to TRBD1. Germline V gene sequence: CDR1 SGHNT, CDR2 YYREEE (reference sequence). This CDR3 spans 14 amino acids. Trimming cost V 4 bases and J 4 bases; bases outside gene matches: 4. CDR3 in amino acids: CASSPGGEGNTIYF. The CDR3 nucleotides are TGTGCCAGCAGCCCAGGGGGCGAAGGAAACACCATATATTTT.

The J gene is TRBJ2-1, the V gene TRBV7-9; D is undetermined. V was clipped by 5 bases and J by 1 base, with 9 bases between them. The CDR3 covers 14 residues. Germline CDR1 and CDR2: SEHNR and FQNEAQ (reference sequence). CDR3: CASSPARSYNEQFF. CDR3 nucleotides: TGTGCCAGCAGCCCCGCCCGGTCCTACAATGAGCAGTTCTTC.

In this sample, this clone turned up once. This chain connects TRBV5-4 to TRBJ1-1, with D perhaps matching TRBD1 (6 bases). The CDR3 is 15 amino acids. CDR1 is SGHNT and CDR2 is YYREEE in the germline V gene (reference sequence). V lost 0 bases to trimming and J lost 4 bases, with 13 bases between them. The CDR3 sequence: CASSLGGPLLTEAFF. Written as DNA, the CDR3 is TGTGCCAGCAGCTTGGGGGGGCCGCTCCTCACTGAAGCTTTCTTT.

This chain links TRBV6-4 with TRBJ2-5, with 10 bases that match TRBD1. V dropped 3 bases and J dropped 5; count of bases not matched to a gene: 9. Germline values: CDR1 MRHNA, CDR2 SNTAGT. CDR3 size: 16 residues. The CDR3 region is CASSETGGAGKETQYF. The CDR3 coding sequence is TGTGCCAGCAGTGAGACAGGGGGCGCGGGGAAGGAGACCCAGTACTTC.

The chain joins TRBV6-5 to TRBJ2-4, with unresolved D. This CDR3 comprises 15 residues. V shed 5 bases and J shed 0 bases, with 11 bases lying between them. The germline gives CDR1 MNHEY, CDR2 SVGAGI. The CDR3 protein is CASSATELAKNIQYF. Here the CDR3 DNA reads TGTGCCAGCAGTGCCACAGAGCTAGCCAAAAACATTCAGTACTTC.

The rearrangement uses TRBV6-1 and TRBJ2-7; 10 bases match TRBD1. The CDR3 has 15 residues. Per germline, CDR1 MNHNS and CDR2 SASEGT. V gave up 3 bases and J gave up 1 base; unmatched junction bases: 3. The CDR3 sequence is CASSEGTGESYEQYF. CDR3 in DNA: TGTGCCAGCAGTGAGGGGACAGGGGAATCCTACGAGCAGTACTTC.

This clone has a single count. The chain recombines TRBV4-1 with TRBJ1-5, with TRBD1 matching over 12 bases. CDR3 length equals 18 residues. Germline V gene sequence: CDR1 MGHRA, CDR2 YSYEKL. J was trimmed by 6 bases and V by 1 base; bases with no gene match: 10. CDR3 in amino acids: CASSQGQGTGGFGQPQHF. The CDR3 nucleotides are TGCGCCAGCAGCCAAGGCCAGGGGACAGGGGGCTTTGGTCAGCCCCAGCATTTT.

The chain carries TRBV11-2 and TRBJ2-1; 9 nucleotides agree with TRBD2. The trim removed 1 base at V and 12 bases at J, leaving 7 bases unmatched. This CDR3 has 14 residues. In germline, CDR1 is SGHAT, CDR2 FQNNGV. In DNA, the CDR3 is TGTGCCAGCAGCTTAGGGAGGGGACTAGCTGGGCAGTTCTTC. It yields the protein CASSLGRGLAGQFF.

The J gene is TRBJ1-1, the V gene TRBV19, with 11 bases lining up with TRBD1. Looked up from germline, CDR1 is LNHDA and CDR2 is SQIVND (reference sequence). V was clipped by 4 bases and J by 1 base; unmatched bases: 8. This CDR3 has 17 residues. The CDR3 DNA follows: TGTGCCAGTAGTAGAGGGACAGGGGGACCCAAGAACACTGAAGCTTTCTTT. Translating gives CASSRGTGGPKNTEAFF. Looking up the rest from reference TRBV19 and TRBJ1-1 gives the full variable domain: DGGITQSPKYLFRKEGQNVTLSCEQNLNHDAMYWYRQDPGQGLRLIYYSQIVNDFQKGDIAEGYSVSREKKESFPLTVTSAQKNPTAFYLCASSRGTGGPKNTEAFFGQGTRLTVV.

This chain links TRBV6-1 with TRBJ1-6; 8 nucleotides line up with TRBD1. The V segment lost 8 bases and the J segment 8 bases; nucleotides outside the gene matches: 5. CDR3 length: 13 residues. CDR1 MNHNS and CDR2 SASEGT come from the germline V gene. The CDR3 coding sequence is TGTGCCAGCCAGGACAGGGCTGATTCACCCCTCCACTTT. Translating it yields CASQDRADSPLHF.

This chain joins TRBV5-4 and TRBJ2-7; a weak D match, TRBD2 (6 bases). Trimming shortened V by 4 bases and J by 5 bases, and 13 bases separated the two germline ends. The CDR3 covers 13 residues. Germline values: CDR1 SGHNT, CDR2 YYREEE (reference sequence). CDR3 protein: CASSPWGVDEQYF. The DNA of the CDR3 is TGTGCCAGCAGCCCCTGGGGGGTAGACGAGCAGTACTTC.

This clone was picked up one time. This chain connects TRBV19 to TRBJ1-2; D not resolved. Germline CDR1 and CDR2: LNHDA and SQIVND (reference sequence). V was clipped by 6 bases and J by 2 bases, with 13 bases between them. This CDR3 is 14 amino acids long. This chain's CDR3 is CASSPFPVNYGYTF. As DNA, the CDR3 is TGTGCCAGTAGCCCCTTCCCGGTGAACTATGGCTACACCTTC.

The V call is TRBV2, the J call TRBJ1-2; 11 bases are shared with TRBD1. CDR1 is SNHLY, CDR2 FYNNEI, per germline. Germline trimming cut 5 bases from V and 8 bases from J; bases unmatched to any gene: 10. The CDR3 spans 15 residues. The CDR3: CASSIWTGGAGGYTF. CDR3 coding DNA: TGTGCCAGCAGTATTTGGACAGGGGGCGCTGGGGGCTACACCTTC.

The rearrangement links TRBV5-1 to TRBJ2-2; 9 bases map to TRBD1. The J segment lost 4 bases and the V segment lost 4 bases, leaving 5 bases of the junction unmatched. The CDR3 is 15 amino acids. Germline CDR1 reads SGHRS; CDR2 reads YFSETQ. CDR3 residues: CASSQGQGTTGELFF. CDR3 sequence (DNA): TGCGCCAGCAGCCAAGGACAGGGGACCACCGGGGAGCTGTTTTTT. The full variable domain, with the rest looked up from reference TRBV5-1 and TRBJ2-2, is KAGVTQTPRYLIKTRGQQVTLSCSPISGHRSVSWYQQTPGQGLQFLFEYFSETQRNKGNFPGRFSGRQFSNSRSEMNVSTLELGDSALYLCASSQGQGTTGELFFGEGSRLTVL.

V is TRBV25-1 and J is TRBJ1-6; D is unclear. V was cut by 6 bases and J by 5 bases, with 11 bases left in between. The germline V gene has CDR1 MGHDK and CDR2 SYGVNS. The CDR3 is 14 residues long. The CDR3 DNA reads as TGTGCCAGCAGCGGGAAGGATAATAATTCACCCCTCCACTTT. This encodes CASSGKDNNSPLHF.

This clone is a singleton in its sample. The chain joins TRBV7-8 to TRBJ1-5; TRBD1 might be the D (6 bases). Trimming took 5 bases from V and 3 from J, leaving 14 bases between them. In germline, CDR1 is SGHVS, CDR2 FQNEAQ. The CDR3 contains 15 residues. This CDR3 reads CASSRQQGSNQPQHF. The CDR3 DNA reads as TGTGCCAGCAGCCGTCAACAGGGCTCCAATCAGCCCCAGCATTTT.

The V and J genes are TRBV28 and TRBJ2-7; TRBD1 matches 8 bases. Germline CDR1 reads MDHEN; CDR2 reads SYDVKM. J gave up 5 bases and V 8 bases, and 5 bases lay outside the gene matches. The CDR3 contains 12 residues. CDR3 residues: CASRRGLHEQYF. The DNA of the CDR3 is TGTGCCAGCCGCAGGGGGCTGCACGAGCAGTACTTC. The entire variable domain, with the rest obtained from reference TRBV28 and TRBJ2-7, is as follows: DVKVTQSSRYLVKRTGEKVFLECVQDMDHENMFWYRQDPGLGLRLIYFSYDVKMKEKGDIPEGYSVSREKKERFSLILESASTNQTSMYLCASRRGLHEQYFGPGTRLTVT.

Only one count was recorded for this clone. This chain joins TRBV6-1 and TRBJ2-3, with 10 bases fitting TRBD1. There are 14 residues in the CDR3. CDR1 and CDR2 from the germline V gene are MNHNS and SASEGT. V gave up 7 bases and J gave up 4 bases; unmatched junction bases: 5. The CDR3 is CASKLTGGPDTQYF. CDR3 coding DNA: TGTGCCAGCAAATTGACAGGGGGCCCAGATACGCAGTATTTT.